These T cell receptor beta chains were read from a single sample in a study of CD8+ T cells in alopecia areata. Sequencing was performed with immunoSEQ multiplex PCR; in TCRdb, only in-frame clones are kept and a portion is missing. The sample includes 150,000 or so clones, around 47% seen only once; the top ten take approximately 6.6%. Sample: CD4+ T cells sorted from blood. All receptors come from a human donor with alopecia areata. Both conserved end residues are part of each CDR3. Fields, in order: V gene, J gene, D gene, clone size, CDR3 DNA, CDR3 protein. A D gene is named only where the DNA matches it firmly. Only part of the rows carry a size: once, few, many, or a class if the clone is expanded.

TRBV19	TRBJ1-2	NA	few	TGTGCCAGTAGTCGGGCCTTTGGCTACACCTTC	CASSRAFGYTF
TRBV30	TRBJ1-2	NA	once	TGTGCCTGGAGTGTATTGGGCAGACTCCTGCCTGGAATCTATGGCTACACCTTC	CAWSVLGRLLPGIYGYTF
TRBV20-1	TRBJ2-3	NA	NA	TGCAGTGCTAGTAGCAGGGATACGCAGTATTTT	CSASSRDTQYF
TRBV28	TRBJ2-5	TRBD1	few	TGTGCCAGCAGCCGCCCTCGACAGGGCCGATCGGGGACCCAGTACTTC	CASSRPRQGRSGTQYF
TRBV5-1	TRBJ1-1	NA	once	TGCGCCAGCAGCGCGTCGGCTGTGAACACTGAAGCTTTCTTT	CASSASAVNTEAFF
TRBV2	TRBJ2-3	NA	few	TGTGCCAGCAGTGAACATTTAGGCACAGATACGCAGTATTTT	CASSEHLGTDTQYF
TRBV29-1	TRBJ2-7	NA	few	TGCAGCGTTGCGGTCGCAGGGTTACCCTACGAGCAGTACTTC	CSVAVAGLPYEQYF
TRBV5-1	TRBJ2-7	NA	NA	TGCGCCAGCAGAAGTGCGGACACCATCTCCTACGAGCAGTACTTC	CASRSADTISYEQYF
TRBV27	TRBJ2-7	NA	few	TGTGCCAGCAGTTTAACGGTGAGCGGACTTTCCTACGAGCAGTACTTC	CASSLTVSGLSYEQYF
TRBV4-1	TRBJ1-4	TRBD1	once	TGCGCCAGCAGCGAGACAGGGGTAAGCGATGAAAAACTGTTTTTT	CASSETGVSDEKLFF
TRBV4-1	TRBJ2-1	NA	NA	TGCGCCAGCAGCCAAGTATTCGGTGAGCAGTTCTTC	CASSQVFGEQFF
TRBV29-1	TRBJ2-1	TRBD2	NA	TGCAGCGTCGAAGGACTAGTGCTATGGAATGAGCAGTTCTTC	CSVEGLVLWNEQFF
TRBV5-1	TRBJ2-3	NA	few	TGCGCCAGCAGCTTCATGCTGGGAGGCACAGATACGCAGTATTTT	CASSFMLGGTDTQYF
TRBV5-1	TRBJ2-3	TRBD1	NA	TGCGCCAGCAGCTTGGCGGGACAGGGGGCTCGGACAGATACGCAGTATTTT	CASSLAGQGARTDTQYF
TRBV10-3	TRBJ2-7	TRBD1	NA	TGTGCCATCAGTCAGGACAGGGCCCACGAGCAGTACTTC	CAISQDRAHEQYF
TRBV6-5	TRBJ1-1	NA	NA	TGTGCCAGCAGTTACCAAACGAACACTGAAGCTTTCTTT	CASSYQTNTEAFF
TRBV19	TRBJ2-5	TRBD2	once	TGTGCCAGTAGCAGGACTAGCGGGAGACAAGAGACCCAGTACTTC	CASSRTSGRQETQYF
TRBV29-1	TRBJ1-2	NA	NA	TGCAGCGTTGACGGGGGAGGCTACACCTTC	CSVDGGGYTF